This T cell receptor (beta chain) was identified during a study of radiotherapy plus CTLA-4 blockade in lung cancer. Study-wide results and limits: Radiotherapy with ipilimumab was followed by blood expansion of tumor-derived clones.

V lost 5 bases and J 0 bases, leaving 20 bases between the germline ends. CDR3 size: 18 residues. CDR1 is WNHNN and CDR2 is SYGVQD in the germline V gene (reference sequence). Sequenced by immunoSEQ multiplex PCR; TCRdb stores in-frame clones only, minus some. Here the sample spans about 80,000 clones, about four fifths being singletons. Turning to this clone: Its cognate antigen is unknown.

The material was peripheral blood, obtained from a patient treated with radiotherapy plus ipilimumab. V gene TRBV10-1 combines with J gene TRBJ1-3; D might be TRBD1 (5 bases). The TCR originated in a human donor with non-small cell lung cancer who had stable disease on radiotherapy plus ipilimumab. The CDR3 spells CASSSDTSWILSGNTIYF. The CDR3, as DNA: TGCGCCAGCAGTTCGGACACCTCCTGGATCCTCTCTGGAAACACCATATATTTT.